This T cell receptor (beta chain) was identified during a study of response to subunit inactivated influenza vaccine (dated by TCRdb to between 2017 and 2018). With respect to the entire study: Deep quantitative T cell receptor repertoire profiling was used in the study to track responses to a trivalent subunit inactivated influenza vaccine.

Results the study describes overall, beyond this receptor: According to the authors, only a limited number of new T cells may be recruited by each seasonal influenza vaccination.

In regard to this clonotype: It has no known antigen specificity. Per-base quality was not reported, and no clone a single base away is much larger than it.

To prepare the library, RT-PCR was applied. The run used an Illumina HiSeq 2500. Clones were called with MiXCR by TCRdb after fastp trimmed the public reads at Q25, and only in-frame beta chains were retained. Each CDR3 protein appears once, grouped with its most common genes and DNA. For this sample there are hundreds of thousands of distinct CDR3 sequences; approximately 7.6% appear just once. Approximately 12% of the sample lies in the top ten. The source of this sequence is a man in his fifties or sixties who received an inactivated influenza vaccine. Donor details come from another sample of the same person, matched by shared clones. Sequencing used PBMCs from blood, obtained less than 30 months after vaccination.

CDR3 region: CASGGVNQPQHF. The nucleotides read TGTGCCAGCGGCGGGGTCAATCAGCCCCAGCATTTT. The chain joins TRBV28 to TRBJ1-5, with the D gene too uncertain to name. Based on the germline V gene, the CDR1 and CDR2 sequences are MDHEN and SYDVKM. At the junction V is shortened by 8 bases and J by 3 bases, with 8 bases in between. The CDR3, from cysteine to phenylalanine, totals 12 residues. Just CDR3 DNA is preserved here, 36 bases in frame from base 1.